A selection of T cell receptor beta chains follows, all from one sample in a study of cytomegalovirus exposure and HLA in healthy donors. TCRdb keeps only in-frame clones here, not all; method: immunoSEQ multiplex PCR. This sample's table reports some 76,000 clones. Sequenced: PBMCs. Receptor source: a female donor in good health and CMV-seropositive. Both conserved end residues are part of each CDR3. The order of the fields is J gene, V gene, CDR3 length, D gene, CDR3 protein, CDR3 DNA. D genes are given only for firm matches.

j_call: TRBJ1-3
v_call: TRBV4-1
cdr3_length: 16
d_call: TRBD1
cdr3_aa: CASSQEGTASGNTIYF
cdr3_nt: TGCGCCAGCAGCCAAGAAGGGACAGCCTCTGGAAACACCATATATTTT

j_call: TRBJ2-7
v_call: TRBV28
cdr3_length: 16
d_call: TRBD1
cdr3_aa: CASLPPTGVIHYEQYF
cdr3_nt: TGTGCCAGCCTCCCGCCGACAGGGGTAATCCACTACGAGCAGTACTTC

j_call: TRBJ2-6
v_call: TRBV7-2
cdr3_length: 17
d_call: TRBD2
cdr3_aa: CASSLVGGSSGANVLTF
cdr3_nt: TGTGCCAGCAGCTTAGTGGGCGGGAGCTCTGGGGCCAACGTCCTGACTTTC

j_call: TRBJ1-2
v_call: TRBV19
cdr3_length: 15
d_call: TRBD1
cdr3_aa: CASSSGQGGRYGYTF
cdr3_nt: TGTGCCAGTAGTTCGGGACAGGGAGGTCGCTATGGCTACACCTTC

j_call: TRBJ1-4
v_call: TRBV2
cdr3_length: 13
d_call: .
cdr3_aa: CASSISLDEKLFF
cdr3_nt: TGTGCCAGCAGTATATCCCTTGATGAAAAACTGTTTTTT

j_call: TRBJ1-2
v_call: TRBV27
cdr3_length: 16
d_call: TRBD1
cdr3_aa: CASSPGTGMGSYGYTF
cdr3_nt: TGTGCCAGCAGCCCAGGGACAGGGATGGGCAGCTATGGCTACACCTTC

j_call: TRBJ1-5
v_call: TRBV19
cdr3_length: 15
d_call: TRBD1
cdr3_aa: CASTRTGGLNQPQHF
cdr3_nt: TGTGCCAGTACGAGGACAGGGGGCCTCAATCAGCCCCAGCATTTT

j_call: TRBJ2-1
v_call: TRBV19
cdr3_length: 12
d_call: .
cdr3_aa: CASSIVRDEQFF
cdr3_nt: TGTGCCAGTAGTATCGTCCGGGATGAGCAGTTCTTC

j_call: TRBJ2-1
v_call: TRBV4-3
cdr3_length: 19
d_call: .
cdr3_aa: CASSQDLEGVRPGGSEQFF
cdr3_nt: TGCGCCAGCAGCCAAGATCTTGAGGGAGTCCGCCCGGGTGGGAGTGAGCAGTTCTTC

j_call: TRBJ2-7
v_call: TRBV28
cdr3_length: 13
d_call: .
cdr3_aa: CASRATATYEQYF
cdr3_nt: TGTGCCAGCAGAGCGACAGCTACTTACGAGCAGTACTTC

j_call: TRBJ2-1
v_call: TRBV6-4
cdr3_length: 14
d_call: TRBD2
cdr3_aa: CASSDGTSTNEQFF
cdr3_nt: TGTGCCAGCAGTGACGGGACTAGCACGAATGAGCAGTTCTTC

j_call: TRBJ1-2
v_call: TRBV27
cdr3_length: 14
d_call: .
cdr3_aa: CASSSSQGGDGYTF
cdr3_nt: TGTGCCAGCAGTTCCTCGCAGGGAGGGGATGGCTACACCTTC

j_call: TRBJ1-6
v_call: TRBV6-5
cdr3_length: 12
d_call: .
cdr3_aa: CASSPPGSHLHF
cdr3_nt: TGTGCCAGCAGCCCCCCGGGTTCACACCTCCACTTT

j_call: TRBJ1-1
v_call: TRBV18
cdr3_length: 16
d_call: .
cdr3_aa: CASSQGVGAGDTEAFF
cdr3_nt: TGTGCCAGCTCACAGGGTGTGGGGGCAGGAGACACTGAAGCTTTCTTT

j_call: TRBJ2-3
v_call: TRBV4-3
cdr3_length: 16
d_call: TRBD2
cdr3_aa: CASSRSSGTSTDTQYF
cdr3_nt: TGCGCCAGCAGCCGGTCTAGCGGAACTAGCACAGATACGCAGTATTTT

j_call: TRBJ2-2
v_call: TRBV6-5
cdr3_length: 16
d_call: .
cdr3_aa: CASSSGLAEGTGELFF
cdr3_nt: TGTGCCAGCAGTTCTGGTCTGGCGGAGGGGACCGGGGAGCTGTTTTTT

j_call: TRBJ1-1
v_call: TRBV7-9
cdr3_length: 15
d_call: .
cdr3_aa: CASSPSGLGNTEAFF
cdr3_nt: TGTGCCAGCAGCCCCTCCGGACTGGGGAACACTGAAGCTTTCTTT

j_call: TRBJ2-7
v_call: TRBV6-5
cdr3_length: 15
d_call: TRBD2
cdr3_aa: CASTRLAAPSYEQYF
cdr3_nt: TGTGCCAGCACCAGACTAGCGGCACCCTCCTACGAGCAGTACTTC

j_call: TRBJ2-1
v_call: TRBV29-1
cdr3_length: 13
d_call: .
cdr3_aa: CSVEVPDYPEQFF
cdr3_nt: TGCAGCGTTGAAGTGCCCGACTACCCCGAGCAGTTCTTC

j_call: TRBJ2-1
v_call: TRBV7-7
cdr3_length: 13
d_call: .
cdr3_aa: CASSMTYYNEQFF
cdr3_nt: TGTGCTAGCAGCATGACATATTACAATGAGCAGTTCTTC

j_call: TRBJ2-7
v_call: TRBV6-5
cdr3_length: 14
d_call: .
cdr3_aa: CASSYSSEGREQYF
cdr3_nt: TGTGCCAGCAGTTACTCTTCGGAGGGGCGCGAGCAGTACTTC

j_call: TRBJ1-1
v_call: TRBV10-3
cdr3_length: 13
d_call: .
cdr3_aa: CAISEQLNTEAFF
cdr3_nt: TGTGCCATCAGTGAACAGCTGAACACTGAAGCTTTCTTT

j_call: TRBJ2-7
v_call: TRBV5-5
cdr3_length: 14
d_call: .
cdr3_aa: CASSRDIFSYEQYF
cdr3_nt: TGTGCCAGCAGCCGGGACATCTTCTCCTACGAGCAGTACTTC

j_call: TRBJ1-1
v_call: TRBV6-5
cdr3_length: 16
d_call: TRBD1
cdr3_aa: CASSYTTGTGTAEAFF
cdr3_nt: TGTGCCAGCAGTTACACTACCGGGACAGGTACCGCTGAAGCTTTCTTT

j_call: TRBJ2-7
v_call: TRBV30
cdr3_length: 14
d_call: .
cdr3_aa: CAWRYRQGNYEQYF
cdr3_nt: TGTGCCTGGAGATATAGGCAGGGAAACTACGAGCAGTACTTC

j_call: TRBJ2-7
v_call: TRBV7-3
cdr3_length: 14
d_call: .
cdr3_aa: CASSLMRASHEQYF
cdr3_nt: TGTGCCAGCAGCTTAATGCGGGCGTCCCACGAGCAGTACTTC

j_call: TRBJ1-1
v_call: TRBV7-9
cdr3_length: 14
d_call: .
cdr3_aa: CASSWERGDTEAFF
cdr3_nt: TGTGCCAGCAGCTGGGAAAGGGGCGACACTGAAGCTTTCTTT

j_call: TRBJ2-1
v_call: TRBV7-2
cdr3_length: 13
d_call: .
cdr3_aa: CASSLPSVNEQFF
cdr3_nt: TGTGCCAGCAGCTTACCTAGTGTGAATGAGCAGTTCTTC

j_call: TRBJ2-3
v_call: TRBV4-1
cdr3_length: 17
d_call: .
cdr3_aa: CASSQDEAMEGTDTQYF
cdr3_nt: TGCGCCAGCAGCCAAGATGAGGCTATGGAAGGCACAGATACGCAGTATTTT

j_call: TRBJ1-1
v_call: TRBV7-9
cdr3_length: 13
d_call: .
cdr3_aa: CASTPITNTEAFF
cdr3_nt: TGTGCCAGCACCCCAATCACAAACACTGAAGCTTTCTTT

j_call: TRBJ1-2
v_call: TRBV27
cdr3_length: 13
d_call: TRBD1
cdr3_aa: CASCRQGSDGYTF
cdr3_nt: TGTGCCAGCTGCAGACAGGGGAGTGATGGCTACACCTTC

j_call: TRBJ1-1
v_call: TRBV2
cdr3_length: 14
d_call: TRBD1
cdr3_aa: CASSDGQGEAEAFF
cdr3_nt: TGTGCCAGCAGTGACGGACAGGGAGAGGCTGAAGCTTTCTTT

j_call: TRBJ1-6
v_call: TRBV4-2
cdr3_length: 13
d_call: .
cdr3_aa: CASSQEIASPLHF
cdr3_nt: TGTGCCAGCAGCCAAGAAATTGCCTCACCCCTACACTTT

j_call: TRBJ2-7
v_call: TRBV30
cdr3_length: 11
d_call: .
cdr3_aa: CAWGRVHEQYF
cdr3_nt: TGTGCCTGGGGCAGGGTTCACGAGCAGTACTTC

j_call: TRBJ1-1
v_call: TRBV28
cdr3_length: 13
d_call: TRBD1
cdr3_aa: CASKGQENTEAFF
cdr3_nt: TGTGCCAGCAAGGGACAGGAGAACACTGAAGCTTTCTTT

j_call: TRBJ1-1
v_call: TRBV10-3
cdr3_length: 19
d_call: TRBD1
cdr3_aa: CAISESLVGRTGPNTEAFF
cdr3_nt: TGTGCCATCAGTGAGTCGTTGGTGGGACGGACAGGGCCGAACACTGAAGCTTTCTTT

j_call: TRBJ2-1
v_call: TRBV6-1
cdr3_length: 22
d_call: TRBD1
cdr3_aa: CASSEWGAGTGGSLIRNNEQFF
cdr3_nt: TGTGCCAGCAGTGAATGGGGGGCGGGGACAGGGGGATCACTCATTCGAAACAATGAGCAGTTCTTC

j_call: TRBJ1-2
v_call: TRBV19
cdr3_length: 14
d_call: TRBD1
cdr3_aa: CASRLRGHGEGYTF
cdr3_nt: TGTGCCAGCCGTCTGAGGGGGCACGGCGAGGGCTACACCTTC

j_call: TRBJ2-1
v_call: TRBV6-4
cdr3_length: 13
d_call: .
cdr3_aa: CASSSSSDNEQFF
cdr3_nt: TGTGCCAGCAGCTCGAGCTCCGACAATGAGCAGTTCTTC

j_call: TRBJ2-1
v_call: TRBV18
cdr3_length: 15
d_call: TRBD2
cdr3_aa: CASSPGLAGVGEQFF
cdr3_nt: TGTGCCAGCTCACCAGGACTAGCGGGAGTAGGTGAGCAGTTCTTC

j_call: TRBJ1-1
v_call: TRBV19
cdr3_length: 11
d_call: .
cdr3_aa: CASRLTGEAFF
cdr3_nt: TGTGCCAGTAGGCTCACAGGGGAAGCTTTCTTT

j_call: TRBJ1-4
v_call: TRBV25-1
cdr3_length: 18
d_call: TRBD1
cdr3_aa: CASSAGTARYATNEKLFF
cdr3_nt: TGTGCCAGCAGTGCAGGGACAGCCAGATATGCAACTAATGAAAAACTGTTTTTT

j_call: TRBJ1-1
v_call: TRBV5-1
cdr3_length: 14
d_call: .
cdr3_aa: CASSLAEREGEAFF
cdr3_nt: TGCGCCAGCAGCTTGGCCGAAAGGGAGGGTGAAGCTTTCTTT

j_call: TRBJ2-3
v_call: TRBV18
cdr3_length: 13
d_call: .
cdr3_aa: CASSPPSTDTQYF
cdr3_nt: TGTGCCAGCTCACCCCCTAGCACAGATACGCAGTATTTT

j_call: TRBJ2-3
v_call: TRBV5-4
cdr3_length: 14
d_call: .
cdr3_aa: CASSLSRGADTQYF
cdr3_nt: TGTGCCAGCAGCTTGAGCAGGGGAGCGGATACGCAGTATTTT

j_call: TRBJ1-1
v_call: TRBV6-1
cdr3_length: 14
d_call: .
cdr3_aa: CASRSGGRNTEAFF
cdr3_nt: TGTGCCAGCAGGAGTGGAGGGAGGAACACTGAAGCTTTCTTT

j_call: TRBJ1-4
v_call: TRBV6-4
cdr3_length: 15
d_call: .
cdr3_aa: CASSAGMGAREKLFF
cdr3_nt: TGTGCCAGCAGTGCGGGTATGGGGGCGCGTGAAAAACTGTTTTTT

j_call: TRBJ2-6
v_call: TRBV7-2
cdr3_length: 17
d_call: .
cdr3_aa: CASSQHPTRSGANVLTF
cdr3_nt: TGTGCCAGCAGCCAACACCCGACTCGCTCTGGGGCCAACGTCCTGACTTTC

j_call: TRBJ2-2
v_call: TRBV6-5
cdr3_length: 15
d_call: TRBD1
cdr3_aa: CASSRQGKMVGELFF
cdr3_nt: TGTGCCAGCAGCAGACAGGGGAAGATGGTCGGGGAGCTGTTTTTT

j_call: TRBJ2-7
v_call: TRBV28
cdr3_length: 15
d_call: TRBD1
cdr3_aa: CASQIPGQGSYEQYF
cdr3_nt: TGTGCCAGCCAAATCCCCGGACAGGGGTCCTACGAGCAGTACTTC

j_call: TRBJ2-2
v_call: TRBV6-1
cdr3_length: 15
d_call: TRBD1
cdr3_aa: CASSLQGADTGELFF
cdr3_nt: TGTGCCAGCAGCCTACAGGGGGCCGACACCGGGGAGCTGTTTTTT

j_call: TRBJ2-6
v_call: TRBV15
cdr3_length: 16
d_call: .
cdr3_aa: CATSSDSSSGANVLTF
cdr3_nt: TGTGCCACCAGCAGTGACAGCTCCTCTGGGGCCAACGTCCTGACTTTC

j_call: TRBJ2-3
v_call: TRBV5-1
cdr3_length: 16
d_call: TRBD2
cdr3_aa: CASSLSAGVGTDTQYF
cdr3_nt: TGCGCCAGCAGCTTGTCAGCGGGAGTGGGCACAGATACGCAGTATTTT

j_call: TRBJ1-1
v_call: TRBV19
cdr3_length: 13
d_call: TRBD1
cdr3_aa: CASRRDRDTEAFF
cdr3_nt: TGTGCCAGTAGGAGGGACAGGGACACTGAAGCTTTCTTT

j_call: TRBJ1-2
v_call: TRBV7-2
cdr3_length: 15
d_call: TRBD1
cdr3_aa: CASEGTGASNYGYTF
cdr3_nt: TGTGCCAGCGAAGGGACAGGGGCCTCTAACTATGGCTACACCTTC

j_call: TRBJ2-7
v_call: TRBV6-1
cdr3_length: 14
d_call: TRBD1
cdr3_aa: CASSLRGHFDEQYF
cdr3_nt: TGTGCCAGCAGTCTGAGGGGGCATTTCGACGAGCAGTACTTC

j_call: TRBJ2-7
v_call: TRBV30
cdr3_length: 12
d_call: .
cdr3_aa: CAWSGLEGEQYF
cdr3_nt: TGTGCCTGGAGTGGGCTAGAGGGCGAGCAGTACTTC

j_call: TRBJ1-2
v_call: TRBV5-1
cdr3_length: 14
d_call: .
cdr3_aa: CASSPAGGAVGYTF
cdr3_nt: TGCGCCAGCAGCCCGGCGGGGGGGGCGGTGGGCTACACCTTC

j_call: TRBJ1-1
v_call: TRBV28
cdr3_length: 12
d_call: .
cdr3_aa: CATHRGGRGAFF
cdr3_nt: TGTGCCACCCACCGTGGGGGCAGGGGTGCTTTCTTT